The 10 T cell receptor beta chains below come from one sample, sequenced in a study of shared clonotypes between healthy human individuals. TCRdb's table, derived via immunoSEQ multiplex PCR, lists solely in-frame clones and lacks some. The sample shows a few hundred thousand clones, around 77% of them seen only once. The sample consisted of PBMCs. These receptors were obtained from a middle-aged woman in good health. Some clones in this sample may be carry-over from other donors' samples.

The rearrangement links TRBV6-1 to TRBJ1-1, with D tentatively TRBD1 (5 bases). Germline loops: CDR1 MNHNS, CDR2 SASEGT. Trimming pared 2 bases from V and 3 bases from J, leaving 13 bases between. The length of the CDR3 is 15 residues. CDR3 DNA sequence: TGTGCCAGCAGTGAAAGGAGGGGTATAGACACTGAAGCTTTCTTT. It codes for CASSERRGIDTEAFF.

This clone came up a few times. V gene TRBV18 combines with J gene TRBJ2-7; possible D gene TRBD1, 6 bases. V shed 1 base and J shed 0 bases, with 13 bases lying between them. The CDR3 runs 16 residues. Looked up from germline, CDR1 is KGHSH and CDR2 is LQKENI. The CDR3 nucleotides are TGTGCCAGCTCACCACGAGGAGACAGGAGCTCCTACGAGCAGTACTTC. Its protein is CASSPRGDRSSYEQYF.

The genes are TRBV5-1 and TRBJ2-2; D is perhaps TRBD2 (6 bases). Germline V gene sequence: CDR1 SGHRS, CDR2 YFSETQ. CDR3 length: 14 residues. V lost 2 bases and J lost 5, with 10 bases in between. As DNA, the CDR3 is TGCGCCAGCAGCTTCGGGACTCAAACCGGGGAGCTGTTTTTT. Translating gives CASSFGTQTGELFF.

V usage is TRBV7-2 and J usage is TRBJ2-3; D not certain. Per germline, CDR1 SGHTA and CDR2 FQGNSA. The CDR3 is made up of 14 amino acids. V lost 1 base, J lost 4 bases, and 9 bases lay in between. CDR3 residues: CASSLELIADTQYF. Written as DNA, the CDR3 is TGTGCCAGCAGCTTAGAGCTGATTGCAGATACGCAGTATTTT. Complete variable domain (other parts from reference TRBV7-2 and TRBJ2-3): GAGVSQSPSNKVTEKGKDVELRCDPISGHTALYWYRQSLGQGLEFLIYFQGNSAPDKSGLPSDRFSAERTGGSVSTLTIQRTQQEDSAVYLCASSLELIADTQYFGPGTRLTVL.

V and J are TRBV14 and TRBJ1-1, with TRBD1 identical over 9 bases. The CDR3 loop spans 16 amino acids. Germline loops: CDR1 SGHDN, CDR2 FVKESK. J was trimmed by 4 bases and V by 4 bases; bases with no gene match: 10. CDR3 protein: CASSRTNRGRATEAFF. DNA of the CDR3: TGTGCCAGCAGCCGAACCAACAGGGGGCGGGCCACTGAAGCTTTCTTT.

Of note for this clone: A far more abundant clone sits one base away, making this likely a read error. The rearrangement joins TRBV2 to TRBJ1-1; D remains ambiguous. The CDR3 covers 12 residues. Germline CDR1 SNHLY, CDR2 FYNNEI. Trimming removed 1 base at V and 6 bases at J, with 6 bases between. CDR3 amino acids: CASSEGAAEAFF. The CDR3 nucleotides are TGTGCCAGCAGTGAAGGAGCGGCTGAAGCTTTCTTT.

The chain links TRBV2 to TRBJ1-3, with a weak D call TRBD1 (5 bases). V was pared by 1 base and J by 8 bases, with 15 bases between. The CDR3 runs to 15 residues. Germline V lookup: CDR1 SNHLY, CDR2 FYNNEI. CDR3 sequence (DNA): TGTGCCAGCAGTGAAGGCATGGTCGGGGGTCACACCATATATTTT. Translation gives CASSEGMVGGHTIYF. The complete variable domain, with remaining parts taken from reference TRBV2 and TRBJ1-3, reads EPEVTQTPSHQVTQMGQEVILRCVPISNHLYFYWYRQILGQKVEFLVSFYNNEISEKSEIFDDQFSVERPDGSNFTLKIRSTKLEDSAMYFCASSEGMVGGHTIYFGEGSWLTVV.

The chain uses TRBV5-1 and TRBJ1-1; D is perhaps TRBD1 (5 bases). Per germline, CDR1 SGHRS and CDR2 YFSETQ. The CDR3 is 15 amino acids. Trimming took 2 bases from V and 1 from J, leaving 12 bases between them. The CDR3 nucleotides read TGCGCCAGCAGCTTAGGGACCCTAGGGAACACTGAAGCTTTCTTT. It encodes CASSLGTLGNTEAFF.

The chain joins TRBV7-9 to TRBJ2-7; tentatively, D is TRBD2 (5 bases). Germline V gene lookup returns CDR1 SEHNR and CDR2 FQNEAQ (reference sequence). This CDR3 spans 16 amino acids. Trimming cost V 4 bases and J 9 bases, with 25 bases left between them. CDR3 residues: CASSSNTRLNLAGQYF. The CDR3 region has the DNA TGTGCCAGCAGCTCAAATACCCGCCTCAACCTCGCGGGGCAGTACTTC.

The gene calls are TRBV5-1 and TRBJ2-7; D is ambiguous. The CDR3 contains 14 residues. Trimming stripped 0 bases from V and 0 bases from J, with 7 bases between. Germline V lookup: CDR1 SGHRS, CDR2 YFSETQ. The CDR3, as DNA: TGCGCCAGCAGCTTGGTGGCAAGCTCCTACGAGCAGTACTTC. Protein sequence: CASSLVASSYEQYF. Based on the CDR3 plus reference TRBV5-1 and TRBJ2-7, the full variable domain is KAGVTQTPRYLIKTRGQQVTLSCSPISGHRSVSWYQQTPGQGLQFLFEYFSETQRNKGNFPGRFSGRQFSNSRSEMNVSTLELGDSALYLCASSLVASSYEQYFGPGTRLTVT.